This TCR beta chain stems from a study of blood T cell repertoires in COVID-19 (dated by TCRdb to the early 2020s). Regarding the complete study: Collaborator samples came from the United States, Italy and Spain and covered acute and convalescent phases of COVID-19. The samples were drawn from two sources: the first 160 participants of the ongoing ImmuneRACE study, and 1,000 to 1,500 subjects contributed by 6 global collaborators. The sample metadata nearly always contained a de-identified subject ID, COVID-19 status, age in years and sex. Where available, HLA class I and class II types were taken from metadata supplied by the sample provider and were not determined by assay-based typing. Deeply sampled blood TCRbeta repertoires from subjects exposed to, actively infected with, or recovered from COVID-19 were included in the dataset. A freely available public database, intended as a resource for researchers studying the immune response to SARS-CoV-2, is where the repertoires were released. The material from the prospective study consisted of cDNA or gDNA derived from T cells, B-cell-depleted T cells, or PBMCs. General conclusions and limits of the study: The amount of clinical and demographic metadata varied by source and participant and was provided uncurated.

The collaborating institutions used their own protocols to collect whole blood in K2EDTA tubes. Collaborator samples were shipped for TCRbeta analysis as frozen whole blood, isolated PBMCs, or DNA extracted from either sample type. This clone came up a few times. What antigen it recognizes has not been identified. The input lacks base qualities; no much larger clone sits a single base away. TCRbeta CDR3 regions were amplified from genomic DNA by means of the immunoSEQ Assay, a bias-controlled multiplex PCR. Regarding the original processing steps: The number of nucleated cells in each sample was estimated by amplification of reference gene primers within the assay. To quantify the absolute abundance of each unique TCRbeta CDR3 rearrangement, sequence reads were collapsed and filtered. For each sample, productive Simpson clonality was calculated by taking the square root of Simpson's diversity index across productive rearrangements. This immuneACCESS table, as held by TCRdb, lists in-frame sequences with V and J called but not all clones. Of the missing ones, under half trace to an unresolved V gene in checked studies; the others have no known cause. V, J and clone size derive from that table, while D and trimming were established from the DNA sequence. This sample lists about 140,000 clones; almost 85% were detected once. The ten most abundant clones make up just under 3% of the sample.

The CDR3 spans 12 residues, from the cysteine through the phenylalanine. Just CDR3 DNA is preserved here, 36 bases in frame from base 1. CDR1 MDHEN and CDR2 SYDVKM are derived from the germline V gene. Trimming removed 6 bases from V and 6 bases from J, leaving 12 bases between the germline ends. The rearrangement joined TRBV28 to TRBJ2-7, and the D gene may be TRBD2, 6 bases matching. Sequencing was carried out using peripheral blood. The TCR comes from a man between 50 and 59 years old with acute or convalescent COVID-19. The sequenced DNA is TGTGCCAGCAGGTCGGGACTCGCCGAGCAGTACTTC. This translates into CASRSGLAEQYF.